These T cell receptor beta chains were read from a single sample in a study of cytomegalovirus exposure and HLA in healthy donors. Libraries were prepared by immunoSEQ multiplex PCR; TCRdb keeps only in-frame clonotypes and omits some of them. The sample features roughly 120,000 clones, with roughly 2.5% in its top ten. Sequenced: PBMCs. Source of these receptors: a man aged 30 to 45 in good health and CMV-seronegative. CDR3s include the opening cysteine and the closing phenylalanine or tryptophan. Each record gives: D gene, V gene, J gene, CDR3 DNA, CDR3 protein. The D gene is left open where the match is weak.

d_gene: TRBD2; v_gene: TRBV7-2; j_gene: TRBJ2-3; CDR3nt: TGTGCCAGCAGCGTAATAGCGGGAGGGCCCACAGATACGCAGTATTTT; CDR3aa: CASSVIAGGPTDTQYF
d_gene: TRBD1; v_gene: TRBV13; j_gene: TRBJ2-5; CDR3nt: TGTGCCAGCAGCTTAGGGGACAGGAAGACCCAGTACTTC; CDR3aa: CASSLGDRKTQYF
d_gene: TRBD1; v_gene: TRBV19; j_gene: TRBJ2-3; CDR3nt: TGTGCCAGTAGTATGACGGGACAGTACACAGATACGCAGTATTTT; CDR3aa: CASSMTGQYTDTQYF
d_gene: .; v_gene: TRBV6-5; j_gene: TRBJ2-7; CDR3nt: TGTGCCAGCAGGGACAGTACTCACTACGAGCAGTACTTC; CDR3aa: CASRDSTHYEQYF
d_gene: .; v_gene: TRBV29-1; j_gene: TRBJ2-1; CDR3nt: TGCAGCGTTGACAGTAGCGGTGAAGACAATGAGCAGTTCTTC; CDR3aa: CSVDSSGEDNEQFF
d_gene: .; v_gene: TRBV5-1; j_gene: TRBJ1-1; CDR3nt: TGCGCCAGCAGCTTGGCCGATCCAGGCCAAGCTGAAGCTTTCTTT; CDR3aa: CASSLADPGQAEAFF
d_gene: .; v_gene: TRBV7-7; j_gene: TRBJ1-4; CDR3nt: TGTGCTACCTCATCCGATCTCGGTGAAAAACTGTTTTTT; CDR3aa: CATSSDLGEKLFF
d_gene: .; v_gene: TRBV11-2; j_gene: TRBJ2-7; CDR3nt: TGTGCCAGCAGCTTATTTGGGACTCGCTACGAGCAGTACTTC; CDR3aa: CASSLFGTRYEQYF
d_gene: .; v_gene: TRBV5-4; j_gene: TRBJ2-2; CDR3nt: TGTGCCAGCAGCTTGGCGGCAGGGGCGGACACCGGGGAGCTGTTTTTT; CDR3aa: CASSLAAGADTGELFF
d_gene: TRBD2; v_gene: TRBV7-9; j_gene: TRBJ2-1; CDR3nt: TGTGCCAGCAGCTCTCGACTAGCGGGAATCAATGAGCAGTTCTTC; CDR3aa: CASSSRLAGINEQFF
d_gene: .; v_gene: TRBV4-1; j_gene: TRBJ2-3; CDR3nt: TGCGCCAGCAGCCAAGATGGAGTAGCAGATACGCAGTATTTT; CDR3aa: CASSQDGVADTQYF
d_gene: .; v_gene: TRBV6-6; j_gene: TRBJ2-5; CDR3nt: TGTGCCAGCAGTCCCGGTACCTACCAAGAGACCCAGTACTTC; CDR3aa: CASSPGTYQETQYF
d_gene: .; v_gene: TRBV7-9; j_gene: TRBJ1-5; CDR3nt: TGTGCCAGCAGCTTAGGGGGGCAGGGTGGGCAGCCCCAGCATTTT; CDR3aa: CASSLGGQGGQPQHF
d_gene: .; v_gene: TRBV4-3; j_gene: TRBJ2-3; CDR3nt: TGCGCCAGCAGCCGCCTCGGAGCAGATACGCAGTATTTT; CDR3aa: CASSRLGADTQYF
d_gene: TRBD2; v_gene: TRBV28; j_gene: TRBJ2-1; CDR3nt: TGTGCCAGCAAGCCGGCGGGAGGGCCTCGCTATGAGCAGTTCTTC; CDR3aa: CASKPAGGPRYEQFF
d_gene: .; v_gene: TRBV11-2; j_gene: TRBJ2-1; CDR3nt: TGTGCCAGCAGCGTACTGCTGGGGGGGGCCTTTAATGAGCAGTTCTTC; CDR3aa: CASSVLLGGAFNEQFF
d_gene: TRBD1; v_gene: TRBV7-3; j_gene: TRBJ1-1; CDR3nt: TGTGCCAGCAGCTTAGGGACAGGGGACACTGAAGCTTTCTTT; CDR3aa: CASSLGTGDTEAFF
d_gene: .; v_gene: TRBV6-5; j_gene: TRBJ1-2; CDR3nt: TGTGCCAGCAGTTACTCGGGAGACTACACCTTC; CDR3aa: CASSYSGDYTF
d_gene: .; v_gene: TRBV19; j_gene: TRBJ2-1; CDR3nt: TGTGCCAGTAGTCTTGCAGGGTCGTGGAATGAGCAGTTCTTC; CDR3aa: CASSLAGSWNEQFF
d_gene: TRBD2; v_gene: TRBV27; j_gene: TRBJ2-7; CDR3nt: TGTGCCAGCAGACTAGCGGGAAGATACGAGCAGTACTTC; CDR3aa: CASRLAGRYEQYF
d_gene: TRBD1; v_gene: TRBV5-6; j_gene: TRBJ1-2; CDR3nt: TGTGCCAGCAGCCCCGCGACAGGGCCCTATGGCTACACCTTC; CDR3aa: CASSPATGPYGYTF